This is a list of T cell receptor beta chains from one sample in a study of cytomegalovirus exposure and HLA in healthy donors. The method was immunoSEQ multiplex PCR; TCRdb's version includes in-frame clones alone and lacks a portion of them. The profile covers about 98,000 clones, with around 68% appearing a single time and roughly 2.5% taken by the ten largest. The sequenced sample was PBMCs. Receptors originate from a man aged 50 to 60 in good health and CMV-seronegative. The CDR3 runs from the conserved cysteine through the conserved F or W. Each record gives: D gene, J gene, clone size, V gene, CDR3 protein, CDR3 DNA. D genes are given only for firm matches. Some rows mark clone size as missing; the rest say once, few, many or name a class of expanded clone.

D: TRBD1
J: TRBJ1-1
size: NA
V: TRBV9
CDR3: CASSPWTGDNTEAFF
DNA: TGTGCCAGCAGCCCCTGGACAGGGGACAACACTGAAGCTTTCTTT

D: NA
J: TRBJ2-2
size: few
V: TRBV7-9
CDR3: CSSSQLKTENTGELFF
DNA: TGTTCCAGCAGCCAGTTAAAAACAGAGAACACCGGGGAGCTGTTTTTT

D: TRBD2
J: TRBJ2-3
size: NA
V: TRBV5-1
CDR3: CASSDGRSGGTDTQYF
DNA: TGCGCCAGCAGCGATGGGAGGAGCGGGGGAACAGATACGCAGTATTTT

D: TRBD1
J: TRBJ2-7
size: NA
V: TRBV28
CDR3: CASLRPTGGNREQYF
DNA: TGTGCCAGTTTACGCCCGACAGGGGGCAATCGCGAGCAGTACTTC

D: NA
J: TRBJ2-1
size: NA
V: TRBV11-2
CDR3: CASSTLGGGDEQFF
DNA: TGTGCCAGCTCGACCTTGGGGGGGGGCGATGAGCAGTTCTTC

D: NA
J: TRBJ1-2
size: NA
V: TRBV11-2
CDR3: CASSLVGSYGYTF
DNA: TGTGCCAGCAGCTTAGTTGGCAGCTATGGCTACACCTTC

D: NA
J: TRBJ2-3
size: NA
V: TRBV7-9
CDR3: CASTKRGDTQYF
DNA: TGTGCCAGCACGAAAAGGGGGGATACGCAGTATTTT

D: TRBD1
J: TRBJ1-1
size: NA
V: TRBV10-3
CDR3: CAISVVLDRGDNTEAFF
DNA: TGTGCCATCAGTGTGGTTCTAGACAGGGGGGACAACACTGAAGCTTTCTTT

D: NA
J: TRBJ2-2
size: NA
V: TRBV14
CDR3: CASSRQGLTGELFF
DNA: TGTGCCAGCAGCCGTCAGGGACTCACCGGGGAGCTGTTTTTT

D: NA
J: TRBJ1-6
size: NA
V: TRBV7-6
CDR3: CASSLVTESYSPLHF
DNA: TGTGCCAGCAGCTTAGTAACAGAATCGTATTCACCCCTCCACTTT

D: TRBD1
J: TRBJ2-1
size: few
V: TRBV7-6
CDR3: CASSLGTGGRNEQFF
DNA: TGTGCCAGCAGCTTAGGGACAGGGGGGAGGAATGAGCAGTTCTTC

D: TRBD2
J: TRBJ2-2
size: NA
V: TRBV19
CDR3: CASIGTSRELFF
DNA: TGTGCCAGTATTGGGACTAGCCGGGAGCTGTTTTTT

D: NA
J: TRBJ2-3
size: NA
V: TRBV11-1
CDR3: CASSLLGGADTQYF
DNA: TGTGCCAGCAGCTTACTGGGTGGAGCAGATACGCAGTATTTT

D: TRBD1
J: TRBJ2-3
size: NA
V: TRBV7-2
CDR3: CASSPGQGAYSTDTQYF
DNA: TGTGCCAGCAGCCCGGGACAGGGGGCCTATAGCACAGATACGCAGTATTTT

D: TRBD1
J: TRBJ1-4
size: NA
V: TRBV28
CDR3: CASSSPGQGRVEKLFF
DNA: TGTGCCAGCAGTTCTCCGGGACAGGGTCGGGTTGAAAAACTGTTTTTT

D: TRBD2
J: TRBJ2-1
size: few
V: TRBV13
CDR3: CASSPPGASGHNEQFF
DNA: TGTGCCAGCAGCCCACCCGGGGCTAGCGGCCACAATGAGCAGTTCTTC

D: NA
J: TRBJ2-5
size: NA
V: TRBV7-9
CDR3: CASRLGSSEGETQYF
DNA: TGTGCCAGCAGACTGGGCAGCTCGGAGGGGGAGACCCAGTACTTC

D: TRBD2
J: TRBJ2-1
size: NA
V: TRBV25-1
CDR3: CASSEDGLAGGNEQFF
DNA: TGTGCCAGCAGTGAAGATGGTCTAGCGGGGGGGAATGAGCAGTTCTTC

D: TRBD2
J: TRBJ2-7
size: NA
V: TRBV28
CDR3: CASSSPRAGGPLLVQYF
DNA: TGTGCCAGCAGTTCCCCCAGAGCGGGAGGCCCGCTTTTGGTGCAGTACTTC

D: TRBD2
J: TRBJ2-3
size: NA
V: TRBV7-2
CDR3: CASTSFSGAVLDTQYF
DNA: TGTGCCAGCACCTCGTTCAGCGGGGCCGTATTGGATACGCAGTATTTT

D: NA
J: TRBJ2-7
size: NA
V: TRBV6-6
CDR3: CASSYGTGNEQYF
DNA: TGTGCCAGCAGTTACGGCACGGGTAACGAGCAGTACTTC

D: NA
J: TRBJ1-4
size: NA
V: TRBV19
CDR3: CASSVQVATNEKLFF
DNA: TGTGCCAGTAGTGTGCAGGTCGCAACTAATGAAAAACTGTTTTTT

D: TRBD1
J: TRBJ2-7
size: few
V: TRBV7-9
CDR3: CSSSSRDRKSYEQYF
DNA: TGTTCCAGCAGCTCCCGGGACAGAAAATCCTACGAGCAGTACTTC

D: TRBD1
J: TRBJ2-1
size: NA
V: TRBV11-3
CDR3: CASSFSTGVLNEQFF
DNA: TGTGCCAGCAGCTTTTCGACAGGGGTACTCAATGAGCAGTTCTTC

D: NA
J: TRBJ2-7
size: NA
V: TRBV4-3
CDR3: CASSQGYRIYEQYF
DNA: TGCGCCAGCAGCCAAGGGTACAGAATCTACGAGCAGTACTTC

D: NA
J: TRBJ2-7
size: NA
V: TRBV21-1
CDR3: CASSYLKDRGLEQYF
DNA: TGTGCCAGCAGCTACTTAAAGGACAGGGGGCTCGAGCAGTACTTC

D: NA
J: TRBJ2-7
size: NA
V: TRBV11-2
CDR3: CASSLGPGNSYEQYF
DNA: TGTGCCAGCAGCTTAGGGCCAGGGAATTCCTACGAGCAGTACTTC

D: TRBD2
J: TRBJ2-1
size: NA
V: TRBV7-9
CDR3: CASSSERVAGPRKYNEQFF
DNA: TGTGCCAGCAGCTCCGAGCGGGTAGCGGGACCAAGAAAATACAATGAGCAGTTCTTC

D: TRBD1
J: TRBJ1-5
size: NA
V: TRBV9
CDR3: CASSTGTGYNQPQHF
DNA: TGTGCCAGCAGCACCGGGACAGGGTATAATCAGCCCCAGCATTTT

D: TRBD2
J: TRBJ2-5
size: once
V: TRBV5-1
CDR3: CASSSRLSGGQETQYF
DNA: TGCGCCAGCAGCTCGCGGTTAAGCGGGGGCCAAGAGACCCAGTACTTC

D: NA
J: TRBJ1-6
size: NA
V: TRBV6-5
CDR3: CASSLVETNSPLHF
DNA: TGTGCCAGCAGCTTGGTAGAAACGAATTCACCCCTCCACTTT

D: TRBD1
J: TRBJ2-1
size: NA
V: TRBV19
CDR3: CASSPRQGVREQFF
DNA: TGTGCCAGTAGTCCCCGACAGGGGGTGCGTGAGCAGTTCTTC

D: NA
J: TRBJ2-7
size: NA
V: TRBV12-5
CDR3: CTSGSRPGPKSGEQYF
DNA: TGTACTAGTGGTTCACGCCCGGGCCCCAAAAGCGGCGAGCAGTACTTC

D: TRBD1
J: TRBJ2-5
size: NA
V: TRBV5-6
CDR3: CASSAGTGAKTQYF
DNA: TGTGCCAGCAGCGCTGGGACAGGGGCGAAGACCCAGTACTTC

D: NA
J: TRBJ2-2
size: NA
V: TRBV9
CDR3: CASSVGGNTGELFF
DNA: TGTGCCAGCAGCGTAGGAGGGAACACCGGGGAGCTGTTTTTT

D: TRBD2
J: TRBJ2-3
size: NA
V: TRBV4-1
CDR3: CASSQETGTSETDTQYF
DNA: TGCGCCAGCAGCCAAGAAACCGGGACTAGCGAGACAGATACGCAGTATTTT

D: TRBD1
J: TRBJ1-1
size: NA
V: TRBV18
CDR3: CASSPMEGAVHTEAFF
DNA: TGTGCCAGCTCACCAATGGAGGGGGCGGTCCACACTGAAGCTTTCTTT

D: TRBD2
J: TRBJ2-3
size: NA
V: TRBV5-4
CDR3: CASSLLASGGGTDTQYF
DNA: TGTGCCAGCAGCTTGTTGGCTAGCGGGGGTGGGACAGATACGCAGTATTTT

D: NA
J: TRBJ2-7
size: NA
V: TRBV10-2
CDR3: CASNTGYEQYF
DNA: TGCGCCAGCAATACGGGCTACGAGCAGTACTTC

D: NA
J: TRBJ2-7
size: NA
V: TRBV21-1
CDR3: CASSSRDRGYEQYF
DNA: TGTGCCAGCAGCTCCCGGGACAGGGGCTACGAGCAGTACTTC

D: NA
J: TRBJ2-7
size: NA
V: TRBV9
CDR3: CASSVAPEKYYEQYF
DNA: TGTGCCAGCAGCGTAGCTCCAGAAAAATACTACGAGCAGTACTTC

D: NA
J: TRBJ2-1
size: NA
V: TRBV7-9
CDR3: CASSLLTDYNEQFF
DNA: TGTGCCAGCAGCTTACTGACAGACTACAATGAGCAGTTCTTC

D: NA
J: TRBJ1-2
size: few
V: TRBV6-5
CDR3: CASSYWGGGNGYTF
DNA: TGTGCCAGCAGTTACTGGGGCGGGGGAAATGGCTACACCTTC

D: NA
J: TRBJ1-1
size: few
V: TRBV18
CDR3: CASSPSVVSTEAFF
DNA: TGTGCCAGCTCACCATCGGTGGTATCCACTGAAGCTTTCTTT

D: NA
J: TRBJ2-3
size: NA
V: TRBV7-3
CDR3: CASSLTSGPQDTQYF
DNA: TGTGCCAGCAGCTTAACTTCTGGGCCACAAGATACGCAGTATTTT

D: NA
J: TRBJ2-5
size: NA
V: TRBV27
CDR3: CASSFGGGETQYF
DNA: TGTGCCAGCAGTTTCGGAGGAGGAGAGACCCAGTACTTC

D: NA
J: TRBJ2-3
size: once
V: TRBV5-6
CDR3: CASSLADTSTQYF
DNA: TGTGCCAGCAGCTTGGCCGACACCTCAACGCAGTATTTT

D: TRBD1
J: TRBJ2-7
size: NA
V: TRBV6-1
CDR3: CASILGQVYSDEQYF
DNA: TGTGCCAGCATCCTCGGACAGGTGTATTCCGACGAGCAGTACTTC